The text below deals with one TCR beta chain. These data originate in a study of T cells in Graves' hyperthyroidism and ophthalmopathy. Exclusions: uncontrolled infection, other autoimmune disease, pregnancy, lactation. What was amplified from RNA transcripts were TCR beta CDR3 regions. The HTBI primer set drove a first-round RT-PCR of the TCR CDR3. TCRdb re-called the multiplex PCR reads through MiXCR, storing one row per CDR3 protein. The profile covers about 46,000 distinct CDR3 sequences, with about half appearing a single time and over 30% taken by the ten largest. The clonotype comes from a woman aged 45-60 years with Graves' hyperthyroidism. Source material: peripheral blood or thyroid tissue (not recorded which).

The DNA of the CDR3 is TGCAGTGCTAGAGGTCGGGGCGTGGGTGAGCAGTACTTC. This translates into CSARGRGVGEQYF. J is TRBJ2-7 and V is TRBV20-1; D tentatively fits TRBD1 or TRBD2 (5 bases each). Germline CDR1 DFQATT, CDR2 SNEGSKA (reference sequence). This CDR3 comprises 13 residues. Deletions cut 1 base from V and 7 bases from J, with 14 bases between.